The entry below describes one TCR beta chain. The method was immunoSEQ multiplex PCR; TCRdb's version includes in-frame clones alone and lacks a portion of them. The sample carries about 520,000 clones, over 75% recorded once. This specimen comes from a study of blood T cell repertoires in COVID-19. Unmatched junction bases numbered 11, after V lost 3 bases and J lost 3 bases. CDR1 is MDHEN and CDR2 is SYDVKM in the germline V gene. CDR3 size: 16 residues. This TCR was sampled from a human donor in a cohort sampled during active COVID-19. The material sequenced was peripheral blood. The rearrangement uses TRBV28 and TRBJ2-7, with 7 bases matching TRBD2. CDR3 sequence (DNA): TGTGCCAGCAGTTTTAATGCGGGAGTCATCAACTACGAGCAGTACTTC. It translates to CASSFNAGVINYEQYF.